This TCR beta chain emerged from a study of CD8 T cells in Susac syndrome. The RNA, 0.5 to 1 ug, was put through reverse transcription using random hexamers. From the immunoSEQ multiplex PCR reads, TCRdb called clonotypes with MiXCR, one entry per CDR3 protein. The sample contains some 200,000 distinct CDR3 sequences, 95% of which appear only once. The CDR3 is made up of 14 amino acids. Trimming removed 2 bases from V and 9 bases from J, with 11 bases in between. The gene calls are TRBV12-3 or TRBV12-4 and TRBJ1-6; tentative D call: TRBD1 (5 bases). The TCR comes from a human donor with multiple sclerosis. The sample was CD4+ T cells from PBMCs. The DNA for the CDR3 is TGTGCCAGCAGTTTATTACCGGGGGTTTCACCCCTCCACTTT. Translation: CASSLLPGVSPLHF.